These 6 T cell receptor beta chains were all obtained from the same sample, sequenced in a study of T cells in Graves' hyperthyroidism and ophthalmopathy. TCR beta CDR3 region amplification was performed from RNA transcripts. First-round RT-PCR with HTBI primers amplified the TCR CDR3 region. TCRdb analysed the multiplex PCR reads with MiXCR anew, one entry per CDR3 protein. The sample lists roughly 600,000 distinct CDR3 sequences, about 14% occurring once. Material: blood. These receptors came from a woman aged 45-60 years with Graves' ophthalmopathy.

The chain links TRBV9 to TRBJ2-1; perhaps TRBD2 as D (11 bases). The germline gives CDR1 SGDLS, CDR2 YYNGEE. The V and J ends lost 0 bases and 5 bases respectively, with 33 bases between them. This CDR3 spans 22 amino acids. CDR3 nucleotide sequence: TGTGCCAGCAGCGTAGAACGCGGGAGGACAGGGGGGAGACTAGCGGGGCACAATGAGCAGTTCTTC. Amino acids: CASSVERGRTGGRLAGHNEQFF.

This clonotype was picked up many times. The CDR3 loop is CSVTDRPYDQPQHF. The CDR3 DNA reads TGCAGTGTTACAGATAGACCCTACGATCAGCCCCAGCATTTT. The V gene is TRBV20-1, the J gene TRBJ1-5, with no clear D. The CDR3 consists of 14 residues. Germline values: CDR1 DFQATT, CDR2 SNEGSKA (reference sequence). The ends were cut back, 7 bases at V and 5 bases at J, with 18 bases in the middle.

This rearrangement joins TRBV29-1 to TRBJ2-1; 15 bases are a match to TRBD2. The germline gives CDR1 SQVTM, CDR2 ANQGSEA. The CDR3 runs to 15 residues. The J segment lost 4 bases and the V segment lost 4 bases, leaving 2 bases of the junction unmatched. The CDR3 DNA sequence: TGCAGCGTTGGTGGACTAGCGGGAGGGTACAATGAGCAGTTCTTC. It yields the protein CSVGGLAGGYNEQFF.

This clonotype showed up many times. The V and J genes are TRBV2 and TRBJ2-2; TRBD1 aligns across 9 bases. V dropped 5 bases and J dropped 4; count of bases not matched to a gene: 5. The germline CDR1 and CDR2 sequences are SNHLY and FYNNEI. The CDR3 runs 15 residues. The CDR3 DNA follows: TGTGCCAGCAGTAGGGACAGGGCGTCCACCGGGGAGCTGTTTTTT. Translated, it gives CASSRDRASTGELFF. The full variable domain, completed using reference TRBV2 and TRBJ2-2, is EPEVTQTPSHQVTQMGQEVILRCVPISNHLYFYWYRQILGQKVEFLVSFYNNEISEKSEIFDDQFSVERPDGSNFTLKIRSTKLEDSAMYFCASSRDRASTGELFFGEGSRLTVL.

This clonotype was seen repeatedly, ten times or more. At one end the junction does not follow the germline gene, possibly because of a read error. V and J are TRBV7-9 and TRBJ1-2; D is uncertain. The germline V gene has CDR1 SEHNR and CDR2 FQNEAQ (reference sequence). The CDR3 runs 12 residues. Here the CDR3 DNA reads TGTGCCAGCAGCCTAGCTCAGGAGGGCTACACCTTC. Amino acids: CASSLAQEGYTF.

The chain links TRBV20-1 to TRBJ1-2; 8 nucleotides align to TRBD1. Trimming removed 6 bases from V and 4 bases from J; junction bases left unmatched: 7. Germline CDR1 and CDR2: DFQATT and SNEGSKA (reference sequence). The CDR3 length is 13 residues. Here the CDR3 DNA reads TGCAGTGCGCAAGGACAGGGCGGCTATGGCTACACCTTC. Translated: CSAQGQGGYGYTF.